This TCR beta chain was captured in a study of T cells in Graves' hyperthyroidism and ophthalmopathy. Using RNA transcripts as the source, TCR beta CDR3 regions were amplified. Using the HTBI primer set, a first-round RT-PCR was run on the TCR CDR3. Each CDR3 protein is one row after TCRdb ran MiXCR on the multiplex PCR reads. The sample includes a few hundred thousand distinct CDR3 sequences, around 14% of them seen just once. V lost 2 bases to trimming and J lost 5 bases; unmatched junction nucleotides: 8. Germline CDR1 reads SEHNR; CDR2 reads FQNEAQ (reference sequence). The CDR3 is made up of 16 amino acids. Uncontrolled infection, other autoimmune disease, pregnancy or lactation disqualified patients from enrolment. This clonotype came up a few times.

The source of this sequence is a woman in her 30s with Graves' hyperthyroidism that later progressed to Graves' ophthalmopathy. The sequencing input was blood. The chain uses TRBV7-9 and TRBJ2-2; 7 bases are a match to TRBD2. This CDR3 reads CASSLREREGTGELFF. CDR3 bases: TGTGCCAGCAGCTTACGGGAGCGGGAAGGTACCGGGGAGCTGTTTTTT.